Included here is one T cell receptor beta chain sequence, with context. As yet, its antigen is unknown. The data stem from a study of response to subunit inactivated influenza vaccine. Notes on the study in general: Authors suggested few new T cells are recruited by each seasonal influenza vaccination.

The germline V gene has CDR1 ENHRY and CDR2 SYGVKD. The CDR3 consists of 13 residues. Trimming removed 10 bases from V and 6 bases from J; junction bases left unmatched: 8. Each CDR3 protein gets one entry after TCRdb re-called the RT-PCR reads with MiXCR. The table records over 750,000 distinct CDR3 sequences, less than 25% of them present only once. The chain links TRBV10-3 to TRBJ2-1; 8 nucleotides agree with TRBD2. The material was PBMCs from blood, obtained 4 to 6 days after vaccination. This TCR was sampled from a man aged 50 to 60 who received an inactivated influenza vaccine. CDR3 protein: CASRGGRGNEQFF. The DNA for the CDR3 is TGTGCCAGCCGGGGGGGGCGGGGCAATGAGCAGTTCTTC.